The clone carrying this TCR beta chain was counted a few times. The protocol was immunoSEQ multiplex PCR, while the TCRdb copy is restricted to in-frame clones and leaves out a portion. Found here are approximately 120,000 clones, about four fifths of them singletons; the top ten hold over 15%. This sample was included in a study of blood T cell repertoires in COVID-19. The source material was peripheral blood. The clonotype comes from a man older than 75 with acute or convalescent COVID-19.

The CDR3 sequence is CASSSPRRAGGPHEQYF. The CDR3 nucleotides are TGTGCCAGCAGCTCACCAAGGCGGGCGGGGGGGCCCCACGAGCAGTACTTC. The V call is TRBV7-9, the J call TRBJ2-7; 9 bases fit TRBD2. This CDR3 comprises 17 residues. Germline CDR1 reads SEHNR; CDR2 reads FQNEAQ (reference sequence). J gave up 5 bases and V 4 bases, and 15 bases lay outside the gene matches.